Following are 31 T cell receptor beta chains from one sample sequenced in a study of CD8+ T cells in alopecia areata. Treatment specified: oral pan-JAK inhibitor, 5-10 mg twice daily. Extracted RNA was reverse transcribed, and the resulting cDNA served as sequencing template. TCRdb keeps only in-frame clones here, not all; method: immunoSEQ multiplex PCR. This sample has 170,000 or so clones, with around 71% found just once. The material was CD4+ T cells sorted from blood, obtained at week 4, from a patient treated with tofacitinib. The receptors were sampled from a human donor with alopecia areata.

V is TRBV10-3 and J is TRBJ1-6; the match to TRBD1 covers 7 bases. CDR3 length: 12 amino acids. In germline, CDR1 is ENHRY, CDR2 SYGVKD. V lost 11 bases and J lost 9; bases outside the gene matches: 7. The CDR3 here is CAAQGVGSPLHF. The CDR3 nucleotides are TGTGCCGCGCAGGGGGTGGGTTCACCCCTCCACTTT.

A single count supports this clone. The rearrangement joins TRBV30 to TRBJ2-1; either TRBD1 or TRBD2 may supply D (6 bases each). The V end lost 3 bases, the J end lost 8 bases, and 20 bases lay between the germline ends. Germline loops: CDR1 GTSNPN, CDR2 SVGIG (reference sequence). This CDR3 is 15 amino acids long. In nucleotides, the CDR3 is TGTGCCTGGAGCCAGGGGCGGGGCGGGGTTGATGAGCAGTTCTTC. Its translation is CAWSQGRGGVDEQFF.

The J gene is TRBJ2-1, the V gene TRBV5-1; D may be TRBD1 or TRBD2 (5 bases each). This CDR3 contains 16 residues. Germline V gene lookup returns CDR1 SGHRS and CDR2 YFSETQ. V lost 0 bases and J 6 bases, leaving 16 bases between the germline ends. CDR3 loop: CASSLGDQWGFNEQFF. CDR3 coding DNA: TGCGCCAGCAGCTTGGGGGATCAATGGGGGTTCAATGAGCAGTTCTTC. The full variable domain, in which reference TRBV5-1 and TRBJ2-1 provide the parts outside the CDR3, is KAGVTQTPRYLIKTRGQQVTLSCSPISGHRSVSWYQQTPGQGLQFLFEYFSETQRNKGNFPGRFSGRQFSNSRSEMNVSTLELGDSALYLCASSLGDQWGFNEQFFGPGTRLTVL.

The rearrangement uses TRBV30 and TRBJ2-1; D gene unclear. Trimming shortened V by 2 bases and J by 3 bases, and 8 bases separated the two germline ends. The CDR3 extends over 13 amino acids. Germline-derived CDR1 and CDR2 are GTSNPN and SVGIG (reference sequence). For the CDR3, the DNA is TGTGCCTGGAGTCCAGTGGACTACAATGAGCAGTTCTTC. This encodes CAWSPVDYNEQFF.

This chain links TRBV4-2 with TRBJ2-5; 9 positions agree with TRBD2. The germline V gene encodes CDR1 LGHNA and CDR2 YNFKEQ. CDR3 length: 16 amino acids. The junction had 12 bases not matched to a gene; V was cut back by 3 bases and J by 7 bases. CDR3 protein: CASSQEIAGAPGTQYF. CDR3 DNA sequence: TGTGCCAGCAGCCAGGAAATAGCGGGGGCCCCCGGGACCCAGTACTTC.

This chain joins TRBV30 and TRBJ1-1, with D unresolved. Trimming pared 1 base from V and 1 base from J, leaving 13 bases between. The CDR3 extends over 15 amino acids. Germline assignment: CDR1 GTSNPN and CDR2 SVGIG (reference sequence). The CDR3 protein is CAWSGLWQANTEAFF. The CDR3 DNA follows: TGTGCCTGGAGTGGCCTCTGGCAGGCGAACACTGAAGCTTTCTTT.

The chain uses TRBV5-1 and TRBJ1-6; TRBD1 is a possible D gene (6 bases). The CDR3 is made up of 16 amino acids. Per the germline V gene, CDR1 is SGHRS and CDR2 is YFSETQ. Trimming left V 1 base short and J 9 bases short, with 17 bases between. CDR3 DNA sequence: TGCGCCAGCAGCTTGTCGGGGACACCTACGGGTTCACCCCTCCACTTT. As protein: CASSLSGTPTGSPLHF. The full variable domain, in which reference TRBV5-1 and TRBJ1-6 provide the parts outside the CDR3, is KAGVTQTPRYLIKTRGQQVTLSCSPISGHRSVSWYQQTPGQGLQFLFEYFSETQRNKGNFPGRFSGRQFSNSRSEMNVSTLELGDSALYLCASSLSGTPTGSPLHFGNGTRLTVT.

The gene calls are TRBV5-1 and TRBJ2-1; D remains ambiguous. The length of the CDR3 is 13 residues. Germline lookup yields CDR1 SGHRS and CDR2 YFSETQ. Trimming cost V 0 bases and J 8 bases, with 9 bases left between them. The CDR3 nucleotides read TGCGCCAGCAGCTTGGCCCAAGTTTATGAGCAGTTCTTC. The encoded protein is CASSLAQVYEQFF.

This clone was detected a few times. The chain recombines TRBV7-9 with TRBJ1-6, with D maybe TRBD1 (5 bases). The CDR3 sequence is 14 residues long. Germline V gives CDR1 SEHNR, CDR2 FQNEAQ (reference sequence). The germline V and J ends were trimmed by 5 bases and 8 bases, with 13 bases remaining between them. CDR3 DNA sequence: TGTGCCAGCAGCCAAACAGGAGGGGATTCACCCCTCCACTTT. This sequence encodes CASSQTGGDSPLHF.

A few counts support this clone. The V call is TRBV29-1, the J call TRBJ2-3; maybe TRBD1 (5 bases). V lost 7 bases, J lost 2 bases, and 10 bases lay in between. CDR3 length: 12 residues. From germline, CDR1 is SQVTM and CDR2 ANQGSEA. The CDR3 DNA is TGCAGCGGTACGGACAACACAGATACGCAGTATTTT. Protein product: CSGTDNTDTQYF.

This clone was picked up a small number of times. V gene TRBV29-1 combines with J gene TRBJ1-5, with 7 bases matching TRBD1. Germline-derived CDR1 and CDR2 are SQVTM and ANQGSEA. The CDR3 covers 13 residues. The V gene end was trimmed by 4 bases and the J gene end by 5 bases; junction bases not matched to a gene: 5. The CDR3 bases are TGCAGCGTTGCAGGGGGGTTCGATCAGCCCCAGCATTTT. This sequence encodes CSVAGGFDQPQHF.

The chain carries TRBV2 and TRBJ2-1; 7 nucleotides line up with TRBD1. The V gene end was trimmed by 6 bases and the J gene end by 8 bases; junction bases not matched to a gene: 4. The CDR3 runs 12 residues. The V gene's germline CDR1 is SNHLY and CDR2 FYNNEI. The CDR3 nucleotides are TGTGCCAGCAGGGACAGGATTCATGAGCAGTTCTTC. Protein: CASRDRIHEQFF.

The genes are TRBV29-1 and TRBJ2-5; D gene unclear. Per germline, CDR1 SQVTM and CDR2 ANQGSEA. This CDR3 spans 13 amino acids. V was cut by 2 bases and J by 5 bases, with 12 bases left in between. CDR3 bases: TGCAGCGTTGAAATTCGGCCTAGGGAGACCCAGTACTTC. It is translated as CSVEIRPRETQYF.

Here the CDR3 DNA reads TGTGCCAGCTCACCGGGATTGAACCCAGATACGCAGTATTTT. Translation gives CASSPGLNPDTQYF. This chain joins TRBV18 and TRBJ2-3; D uncertain. Deletions cut 3 bases from V and 4 bases from J, with 11 bases between. The CDR3 spans 14 residues. Per germline, CDR1 KGHSH and CDR2 LQKENI.

V and J are TRBV5-1 and TRBJ1-1; a weak D match, TRBD1 (6 bases). The CDR3 is made up of 14 amino acids. V shed 4 bases and J shed 6 bases, with 16 bases lying between them. Per germline, CDR1 SGHRS and CDR2 YFSETQ. The DNA for the CDR3 is TGCGCCAGCAGCAAAGGGACAACCGGCTCTGAAGCTTTCTTT. Amino acids: CASSKGTTGSEAFF. The full variable domain, rest sourced from reference TRBV5-1 and TRBJ1-1, is KAGVTQTPRYLIKTRGQQVTLSCSPISGHRSVSWYQQTPGQGLQFLFEYFSETQRNKGNFPGRFSGRQFSNSRSEMNVSTLELGDSALYLCASSKGTTGSEAFFGQGTRLTVV.

The genes are TRBV30 and TRBJ1-4; D gene uncertain. The V gene's germline CDR1 is GTSNPN and CDR2 SVGIG (reference sequence). The CDR3 totals 13 residues. With 8 bases removed from V and 8 bases from J, the gap between germline ends came to 18 bases. CDR3 residues: CAARIGNDEKLFF. CDR3 in DNA: TGTGCCGCGAGGATAGGGAACGACGAAAAACTGTTTTTT.

This clone was counted a few times. The chain links TRBV6-6 to TRBJ1-3, with D unresolved. Germline CDR1 reads MNHNY; CDR2 reads SVGAGI (reference sequence). The CDR3 consists of 12 residues. Trimming shortened V by 6 bases and J by 6 bases, and 9 bases separated the two germline ends. The CDR3 DNA sequence: TGTGCCAGCAGCCGCCCGGAAAACACCATATATTTT. It codes for CASSRPENTIYF.

The chain uses TRBV29-1 and TRBJ1-2, with 9 bases aligning to TRBD1. The germline V gene has CDR1 SQVTM and CDR2 ANQGSEA. The V and J ends lost 5 bases and 3 bases, in that order; junction bases with no gene match: 4. CDR3 length equals 13 residues. Here the CDR3 DNA reads TGCAGCGTTTTACAGGGGGCTGACTATGGCTACACCTTC. Its translation is CSVLQGADYGYTF.

This chain joins TRBV6-6 and TRBJ1-6; D unresolved. With 7 bases removed from V and 7 bases from J, the gap between germline ends came to 17 bases. Germline V lookup: CDR1 MNHNY, CDR2 SVGAGI (reference sequence). This CDR3 spans 15 amino acids. This CDR3 is CASNLRREANSPLHF. The CDR3 nucleotides are TGTGCCAGCAACCTTAGAAGAGAGGCGAATTCACCCCTCCACTTT.

This chain joins TRBV18 and TRBJ2-2; D is perhaps TRBD1 (5 bases). V shed 6 bases and J shed 0 bases, with 11 bases lying between them. CDR1 KGHSH and CDR2 LQKENI come from the germline V gene. The CDR3 length is 15 residues. The CDR3 DNA is TGTGCCAGCTCCTCGGACACCTCGAACACCGGGGAGCTGTTTTTT. Amino acid sequence: CASSSDTSNTGELFF.

There are a few counts of this clone. This sequence joins TRBV29-1 and TRBJ2-5; D possibly matches TRBD1 or TRBD2 (5 bases each). Germline CDR1 and CDR2: SQVTM and ANQGSEA. V lost 6 bases, J lost 0 bases, and 11 bases lay in between. The CDR3 is made up of 13 amino acids. The CDR3 bases are TGCAGCGTCCAAGGGACGGACCAAGAGACCCAGTACTTC. Translating gives CSVQGTDQETQYF.

The table lists this clone with many counts. This chain uses TRBV7-2 with TRBJ2-7; the D is unclear. The CDR3 runs to 11 residues. V was cut by 5 bases and J by 7 bases, with 9 bases left in between. Germline V gives CDR1 SGHTA, CDR2 FQGNSA. The CDR3 region is CASSPVREQYF. CDR3 coding DNA: TGTGCCAGCAGCCCAGTGAGGGAGCAGTACTTC.

Note on this clone: In the same sample, other DNA sequences code for this CDR3. The chain combines TRBV30 with TRBJ1-1; D unclear. V shed 0 bases and J shed 0 bases, with 5 bases lying between them. Germline lookup yields CDR1 GTSNPN and CDR2 SVGIG (reference sequence). The CDR3 contains 13 residues. The CDR3 region is CAWSVQMNTEAFF. As DNA, the CDR3 is TGTGCCTGGAGTGTACAAATGAACACTGAAGCTTTCTTT.

The rearrangement uses TRBV28 and TRBJ2-7; TRBD1 agrees at 7 bases. Germline CDR1 reads MDHEN; CDR2 reads SYDVKM. The V and J ends lost 4 bases and 1 base, in that order; junction bases with no gene match: 7. This CDR3 region has 15 residues. The CDR3 nucleotides are TGTGCCAGCAGTTCCCGCAGGGGGATGTCCTACGAGCAGTACTTC. This translates into CASSSRRGMSYEQYF.

The V call is TRBV2, the J call TRBJ2-7; TRBD1 matches at 7 bases. V dropped 7 bases and J dropped 3; count of bases not matched to a gene: 9. The CDR3 is 14 residues long. Germline V gene sequence: CDR1 SNHLY, CDR2 FYNNEI. The CDR3 loop is CASTDRAFFYEQYF. CDR3 in DNA: TGTGCCAGCACAGACAGGGCGTTTTTCTACGAGCAGTACTTC. Using reference TRBV2 and TRBJ2-7 for the parts outside the CDR3, the full variable domain is EPEVTQTPSHQVTQMGQEVILRCVPISNHLYFYWYRQILGQKVEFLVSFYNNEISEKSEIFDDQFSVERPDGSNFTLKIRSTKLEDSAMYFCASTDRAFFYEQYFGPGTRLTVT.

The rearrangement joins TRBV29-1 to TRBJ1-2; D not certain. Germline CDR1 reads SQVTM; CDR2 reads ANQGSEA. Trimming pared 4 bases from V and 7 bases from J, leaving 19 bases between. The CDR3 is made up of 14 amino acids. The DNA for the CDR3 is TGCAGCGTTGCCTTACAGACCAGCCTCGGTGGCTACACCTTC. It is translated as CSVALQTSLGGYTF.

The chain carries TRBV7-2 and TRBJ2-3, with 8 bases matching TRBD2. CDR1 and CDR2 from the germline V gene are SGHTA and FQGNSA. CDR3 length: 14 residues. V lost 5 bases to trimming and J lost 7 bases; unmatched junction nucleotides: 8. The CDR3 region is CASSPSGGPNTQYF. The CDR3 coding sequence is TGTGCCAGCAGCCCGAGCGGGGGACCCAATACGCAGTATTTT.

The chain employs TRBV2 and TRBJ1-5; no firm D call. The CDR3 sequence is 14 residues long. Germline lookup yields CDR1 SNHLY and CDR2 FYNNEI. V lost 2 bases and J 2 bases, leaving 7 bases between the germline ends. The CDR3 here is CASSEIDGNQPQHF. The CDR3 DNA follows: TGTGCCAGCAGTGAAATTGATGGCAATCAGCCCCAGCATTTT.

CDR3 amino acids: CAWGTGTNEQFF. CDR3 sequence (DNA): TGTGCCTGGGGGACTGGAACCAATGAGCAGTTCTTC. The chain couples TRBV30 to TRBJ2-1; TRBD2 might be the D (6 bases). The CDR3 spans 12 residues. V lost 5 bases to trimming and J lost 6 bases, with 11 bases between them. Germline-derived CDR1 and CDR2 are GTSNPN and SVGIG (reference sequence).

Turning to this clone: Other nucleotide sequences in the sample specify the same CDR3. The V call is TRBV5-1, the J call TRBJ2-1; 9 bases fit TRBD1. The CDR3 spans 15 residues. The trim removed 4 bases at V and 1 base at J, leaving 3 bases unmatched. Germline V lookup: CDR1 SGHRS, CDR2 YFSETQ. The CDR3 region has the DNA TGCGCCAGCAGCCTGGGACAGGGATCCTACAATGAGCAGTTCTTC. It is translated as CASSLGQGSYNEQFF.

The CDR3 is CASSWDTADTGELFF. The CDR3 bases are TGCGCCAGCAGCTGGGACACGGCTGACACCGGGGAGCTGTTTTTT. The gene calls are TRBV5-1 and TRBJ2-2, with a tentative D call TRBD1 (6 bases). V lost 3 bases and J 3 bases, leaving 12 bases between the germline ends. Germline CDR1 SGHRS, CDR2 YFSETQ. The CDR3 is 15 amino acids.